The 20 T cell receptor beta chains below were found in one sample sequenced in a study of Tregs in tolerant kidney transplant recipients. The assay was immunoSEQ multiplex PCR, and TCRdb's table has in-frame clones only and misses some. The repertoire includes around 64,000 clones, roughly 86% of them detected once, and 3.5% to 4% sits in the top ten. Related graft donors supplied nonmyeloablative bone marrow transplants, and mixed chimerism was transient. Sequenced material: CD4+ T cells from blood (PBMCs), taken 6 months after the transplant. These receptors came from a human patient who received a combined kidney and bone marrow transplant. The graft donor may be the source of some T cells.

The CDR3 spells CASSLGTGRKREAFF. CDR3 DNA sequence: TGTGCCAGCAGCTTAGGGACAGGACGGAAAAGAGAAGCTTTCTTT. V is TRBV7-9 and J is TRBJ1-1; 7 nucleotides match TRBD1. The CDR3 loop spans 15 amino acids. Trimming removed 1 base from V and 8 bases from J; junction bases left unmatched: 10. CDR1 is SEHNR and CDR2 is FQNEAQ in the germline V gene (reference sequence).

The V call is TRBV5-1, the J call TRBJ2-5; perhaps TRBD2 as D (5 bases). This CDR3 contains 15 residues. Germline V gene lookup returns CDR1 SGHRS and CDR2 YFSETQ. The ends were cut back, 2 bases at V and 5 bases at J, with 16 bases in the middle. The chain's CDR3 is CASSFGPKLGETQYF. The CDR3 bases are TGCGCCAGCAGCTTTGGTCCCAAACTAGGGGAGACCCAGTACTTC.

CDR3 bases: TGTGCCATCAGTGACCTCGGACTAGTTGACGAGACCCAGTACTTC. Protein sequence: CAISDLGLVDETQYF. This chain connects TRBV10-3 to TRBJ2-5, with TRBD2 matching over 7 bases. The CDR3 spans 15 residues. V trimming: 3 bases; J trimming: 5 bases; junction bases outside the gene matches: 9. CDR1 ENHRY and CDR2 SYGVKD come from the germline V gene.

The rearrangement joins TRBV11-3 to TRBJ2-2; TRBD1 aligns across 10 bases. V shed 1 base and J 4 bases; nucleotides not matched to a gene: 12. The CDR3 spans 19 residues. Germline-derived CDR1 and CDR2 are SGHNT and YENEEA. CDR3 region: CASSLGEYRTGGFTGELFF. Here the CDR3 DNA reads TGTGCCAGCAGCTTAGGGGAATACCGGACAGGGGGATTCACCGGGGAGCTGTTTTTT.

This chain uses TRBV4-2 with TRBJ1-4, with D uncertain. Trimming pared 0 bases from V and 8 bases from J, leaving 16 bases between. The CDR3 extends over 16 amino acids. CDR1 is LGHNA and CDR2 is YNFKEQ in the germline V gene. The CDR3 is CASSQDAGRAEEKLFF. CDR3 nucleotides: TGTGCCAGCAGCCAAGATGCGGGGAGGGCGGAAGAAAAACTGTTTTTT.

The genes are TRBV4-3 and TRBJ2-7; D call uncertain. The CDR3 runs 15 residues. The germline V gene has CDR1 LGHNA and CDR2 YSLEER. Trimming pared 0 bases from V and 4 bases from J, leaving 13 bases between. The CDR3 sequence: CASSQDVGYEYEQYF. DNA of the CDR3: TGCGCCAGCAGCCAAGACGTCGGGTATGAATACGAGCAGTACTTC.

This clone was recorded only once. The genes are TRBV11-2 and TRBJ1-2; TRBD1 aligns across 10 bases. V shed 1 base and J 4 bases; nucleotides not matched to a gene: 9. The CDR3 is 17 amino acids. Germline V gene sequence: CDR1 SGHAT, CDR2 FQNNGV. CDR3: CASSLGRGQGNSYGYTF. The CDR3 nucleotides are TGTGCCAGCAGCTTAGGGCGGGGACAGGGGAATTCCTATGGCTACACCTTC.

The CDR3 here is CASSSVTNEQFF. Written as DNA, the CDR3 is TGTGCCAGCAGTTCGGTCACCAATGAGCAGTTCTTC. The genes are TRBV28 and TRBJ2-1, with D unresolved. The CDR3 consists of 12 residues. The germline V gene has CDR1 MDHEN and CDR2 SYDVKM. Trimming removed 4 bases from V and 6 bases from J, with 7 bases in between.

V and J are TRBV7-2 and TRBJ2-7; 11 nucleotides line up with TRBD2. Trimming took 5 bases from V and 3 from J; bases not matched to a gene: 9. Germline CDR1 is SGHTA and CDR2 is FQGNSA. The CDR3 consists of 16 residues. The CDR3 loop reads CASSPLFLAGGYEQYF. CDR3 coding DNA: TGTGCCAGCAGCCCACTTTTTCTAGCGGGAGGCTACGAGCAGTACTTC.

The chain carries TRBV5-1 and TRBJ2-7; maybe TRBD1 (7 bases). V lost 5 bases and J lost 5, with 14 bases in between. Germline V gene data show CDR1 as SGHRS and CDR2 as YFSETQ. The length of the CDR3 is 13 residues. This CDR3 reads CASRDQGGDEQYF. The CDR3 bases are TGCGCCAGCAGGGATCAGGGGGGCGACGAGCAGTACTTC.

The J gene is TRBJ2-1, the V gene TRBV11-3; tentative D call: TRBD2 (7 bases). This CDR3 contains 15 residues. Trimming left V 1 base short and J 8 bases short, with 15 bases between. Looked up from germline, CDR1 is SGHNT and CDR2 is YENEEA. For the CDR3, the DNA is TGTGCCAGCAGCTTAGTCGGTGGGGGGGCCTATGAGCAGTTCTTC. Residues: CASSLVGGGAYEQFF.

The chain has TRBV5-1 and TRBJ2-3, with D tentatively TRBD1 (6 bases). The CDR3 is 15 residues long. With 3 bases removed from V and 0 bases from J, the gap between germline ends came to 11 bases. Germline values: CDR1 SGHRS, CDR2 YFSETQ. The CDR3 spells CASSSGTPSTDTQYF. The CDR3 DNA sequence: TGCGCCAGCAGCTCTGGGACACCGAGCACAGATACGCAGTATTTT.

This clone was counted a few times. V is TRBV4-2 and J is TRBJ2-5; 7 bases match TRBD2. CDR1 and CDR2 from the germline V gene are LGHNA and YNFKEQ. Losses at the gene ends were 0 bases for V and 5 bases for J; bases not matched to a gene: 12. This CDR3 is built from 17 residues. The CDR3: CASSQEGKREWFETQYF. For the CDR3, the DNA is TGTGCCAGCAGCCAAGAAGGGAAGCGGGAATGGTTTGAGACCCAGTACTTC.

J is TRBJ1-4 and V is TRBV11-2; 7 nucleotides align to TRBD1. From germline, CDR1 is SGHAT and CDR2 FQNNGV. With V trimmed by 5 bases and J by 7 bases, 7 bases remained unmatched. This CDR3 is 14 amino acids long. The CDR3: CASSPTGPGEKLFF. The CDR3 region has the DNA TGTGCCAGCAGCCCGACAGGGCCGGGTGAAAAACTGTTTTTT.

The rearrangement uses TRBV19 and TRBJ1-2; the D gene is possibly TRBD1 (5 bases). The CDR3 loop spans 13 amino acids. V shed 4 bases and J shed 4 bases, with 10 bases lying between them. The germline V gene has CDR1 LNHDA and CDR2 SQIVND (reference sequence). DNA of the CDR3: TGTGCCAGTAGTACCGGGGGATTCTATGGCTACACCTTC. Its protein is CASSTGGFYGYTF.

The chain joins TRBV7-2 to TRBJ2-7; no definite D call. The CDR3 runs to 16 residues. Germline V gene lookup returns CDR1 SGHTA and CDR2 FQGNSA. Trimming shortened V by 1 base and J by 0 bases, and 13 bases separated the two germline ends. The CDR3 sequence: CASSLVARGFSYEQYF. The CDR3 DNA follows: TGTGCCAGCAGCTTAGTAGCCCGCGGTTTCTCCTACGAGCAGTACTTC. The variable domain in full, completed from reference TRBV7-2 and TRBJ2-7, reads GAGVSQSPSNKVTEKGKDVELRCDPISGHTALYWYRQSLGQGLEFLIYFQGNSAPDKSGLPSDRFSAERTGGSVSTLTIQRTQQEDSAVYLCASSLVARGFSYEQYFGPGTRLTVT.

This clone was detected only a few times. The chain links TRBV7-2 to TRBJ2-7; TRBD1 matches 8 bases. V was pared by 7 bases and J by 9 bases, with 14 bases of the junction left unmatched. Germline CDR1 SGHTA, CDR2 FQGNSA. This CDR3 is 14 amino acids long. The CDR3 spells CASTRPGQGVGQYF. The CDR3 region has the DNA TGTGCCAGCACCCGGCCCGGACAGGGCGTCGGGCAGTACTTC.

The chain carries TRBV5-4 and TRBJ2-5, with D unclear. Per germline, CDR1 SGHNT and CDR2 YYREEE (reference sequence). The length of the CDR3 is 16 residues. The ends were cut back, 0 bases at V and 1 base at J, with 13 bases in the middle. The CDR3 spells CASSLAVGRFQETQYF. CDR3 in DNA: TGTGCCAGCAGCTTGGCGGTTGGCAGGTTCCAAGAGACCCAGTACTTC.

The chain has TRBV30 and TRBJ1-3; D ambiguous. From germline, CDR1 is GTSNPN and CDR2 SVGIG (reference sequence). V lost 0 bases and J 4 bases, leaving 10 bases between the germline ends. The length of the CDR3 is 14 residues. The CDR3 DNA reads TGTGCCTGGAGTGTATCACGGCGGGGAAACACCATATATTTT. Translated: CAWSVSRRGNTIYF.

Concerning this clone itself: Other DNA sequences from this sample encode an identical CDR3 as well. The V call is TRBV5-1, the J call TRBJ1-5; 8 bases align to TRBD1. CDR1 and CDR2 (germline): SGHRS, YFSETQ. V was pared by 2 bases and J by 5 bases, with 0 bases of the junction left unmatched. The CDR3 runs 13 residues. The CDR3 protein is CASSLQGDQPQHF. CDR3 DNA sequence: TGCGCCAGCAGCTTACAGGGGGATCAGCCCCAGCATTTT.